This T cell receptor beta chain stems from a study of multiple sclerosis patients with progressive multifocal leukoencephalopathy. Study-level results: The findings' link to JC virus versus immunocompromise remained uncertain. TRBV and TRBJ usage showed no common pattern when PML developed.

Trimming took off 3 bases at V and 5 bases at J, with 16 bases between the two ends. The CDR3 runs 14 residues. CDR1 is GTSNPN and CDR2 is SVGIG in the germline V gene (reference sequence). The time point denotes: about a year of natalizumab therapy. Spiked into each PCR were synthetic inline TR CDR3 controls of all V-J pairings. Sequenced by immunoSEQ multiplex PCR; TCRdb stores in-frame clones only, minus some. The sample contains around 30,000 clones, around 91% of which appear only once. Note on this clone: Its specificity is unknown.

This sequence was found in a human donor with multiple sclerosis. The sample was PBMCs, taken from a patient treated with natalizumab. The rearrangement links TRBV30 to TRBJ2-5; D is possibly TRBD2 (7 bases). CDR3 residues: CAWRMGEGGETQYF. CDR3 coding DNA: TGTGCCTGGAGGATGGGGGAGGGGGGCGAGACCCAGTACTTC.